This entry lists 22 T cell receptor beta chains sequenced from one sample in a study of cytomegalovirus exposure and HLA in healthy donors. The PCR employed 60 Vbeta primers together with 13 Jbeta primers. TCRdb keeps only in-frame clones here, not all; method: immunoSEQ multiplex PCR. The table includes about 80,000 clones, 62% detected once. The sequenced sample was PBMCs. The receptor source for this set is a male donor in good health and CMV-seropositive.

This clone was counted once. This chain uses TRBV7-6 with TRBJ2-3; 8 bases are a match to TRBD2. There are 13 residues in the CDR3. Unmatched junction bases numbered 4, after V lost 4 bases and J lost 7 bases. In germline, CDR1 is SGHVS, CDR2 FNYEAQ. The CDR3, as DNA: TGTGCCAGCAGCTCCGGGGGGGGGTATACGCAGTATTTT. Residues: CASSSGGGYTQYF.

This chain's CDR3 is CASSPDGSSYNEQFF. The CDR3 coding sequence is TGTGCCAGCAGTCCCGACGGGTCCTCCTACAATGAGCAGTTCTTC. The V gene is TRBV28, the J gene TRBJ2-1, with D hard to call. The V end lost 5 bases, the J end lost 0 bases, and 11 bases lay between the germline ends. CDR3 length: 15 amino acids. In germline, CDR1 is MDHEN, CDR2 SYDVKM. The full variable domain, in which reference TRBV28 and TRBJ2-1 provide the parts outside the CDR3, is DVKVTQSSRYLVKRTGEKVFLECVQDMDHENMFWYRQDPGLGLRLIYFSYDVKMKEKGDIPEGYSVSREKKERFSLILESASTNQTSMYLCASSPDGSSYNEQFFGPGTRLTVL.

This clone appeared once. The rearrangement uses TRBV6-4 and TRBJ2-2; 10 bases are a match to TRBD2. The CDR3 has 15 amino acids. CDR1 and CDR2 from the germline V gene are MRHNA and SNTAGT. J lost 3 bases, V lost 4 bases, and 2 bases had no gene match. The CDR3 is CASSATSGDTGELFF. DNA of the CDR3: TGTGCCAGCAGTGCTACTAGCGGGGACACCGGGGAGCTGTTTTTT.

A few counts support this clone. The chain couples TRBV2 to TRBJ1-4; D call uncertain. Germline V gene data show CDR1 as SNHLY and CDR2 as FYNNEI. V dropped 6 bases and J dropped 4 bases, with 3 bases sitting between them. The CDR3 runs 11 residues. The CDR3 loop reads CASSLNEKLFF. The CDR3 DNA sequence: TGTGCCAGCAGCCTTAATGAAAAACTGTTTTTT.

The chain combines TRBV9 with TRBJ1-2, with 7 positions matching TRBD1. Losses at the gene ends were 4 bases for V and 0 bases for J; bases not matched to a gene: 6. Germline values: CDR1 SGDLS, CDR2 YYNGEE. This CDR3 spans 15 amino acids. The CDR3 spells CASSPRTGTNYGYTF. The DNA for the CDR3 is TGTGCCAGCAGCCCCCGGACAGGTACTAACTATGGCTACACCTTC.

The chain carries TRBV5-5 and TRBJ1-1; 7 positions match TRBD1. The germline gives CDR1 SGHKS, CDR2 YYEKEE (reference sequence). V gave up 4 bases and J gave up 1 base; unmatched junction bases: 7. The CDR3 contains 15 residues. The CDR3 sequence: CASSQGDRKNTEAFF. CDR3 nucleotide sequence: TGTGCCAGCAGCCAGGGGGACAGAAAGAACACTGAAGCTTTCTTT.

The genes are TRBV28 and TRBJ1-2; TRBD1 matches 9 bases. This CDR3 has 19 amino acids. With V trimmed by 9 bases and J by 3 bases, 23 bases remained unmatched. CDR1 and CDR2 from the germline V gene are MDHEN and SYDVKM. CDR3 residues: CASTSNGPGQGSRYYGYTF. Written as DNA, the CDR3 is TGTGCCAGTACCTCGAATGGGCCGGGACAGGGTTCCCGTTACTATGGCTACACCTTC.

V gene TRBV27 combines with J gene TRBJ1-1, with D possibly being TRBD1 (6 bases). The CDR3 runs 14 residues. The germline V gene has CDR1 MNHEY and CDR2 SMNVEV (reference sequence). Trimming took 3 bases from V and 0 from J, leaving 8 bases between them. The CDR3 nucleotides are TGTGCCAGCAGTTTTGGACAGCTGAACACTGAAGCTTTCTTT. This sequence encodes CASSFGQLNTEAFF.

The J gene is TRBJ2-2, the V gene TRBV6-5; D might be TRBD2 (6 bases). V was shortened by 6 bases and J by 4 bases, with 12 bases between the two germline ends. This CDR3 region has 14 residues. The germline V gene has CDR1 MNHEY and CDR2 SVGAGI. This CDR3 reads CASRGPGVTGELFF. The CDR3 bases are TGTGCCAGCAGAGGACCGGGGGTCACCGGGGAGCTGTTTTTT.

The chain uses TRBV28 and TRBJ1-5, with 7 bases aligning to TRBD1. The ends lost 7 bases at V and 4 bases at J; junction bases unmatched: 13. From germline, CDR1 is MDHEN and CDR2 SYDVKM. The CDR3 has 16 residues. The CDR3 nucleotides read TGTGCCAGCAACGCCCCCCGGGACAGCAATAATCAGCCCCAGCATTTT. Amino acids: CASNAPRDSNNQPQHF.

This clone was detected a few times. The rearrangement uses TRBV28 and TRBJ1-1, with 7 bases matching TRBD1. The CDR3 contains 13 residues. The V gene end was trimmed by 11 bases and the J gene end by 1 base; junction bases not matched to a gene: 7. Germline CDR1 and CDR2: MDHEN and SYDVKM. The CDR3, as DNA: TGTGCCTTGATGGACAGGAGGAACACTGAAGCTTTCTTT. It encodes CALMDRRNTEAFF.

The chain employs TRBV6-5 and TRBJ1-1, with 7 bases that match TRBD1. Germline V CDR1 and CDR2: MNHEY, SVGAGI. CDR3 length: 14 residues. J lost 4 bases, V lost 5 bases, and 7 bases had no gene match. The CDR3 DNA follows: TGTGCCAGCAGTGTTACAGGGGCGGGCACTGAAGCTTTCTTT. It translates to CASSVTGAGTEAFF.

Turning to this clone: A junction boundary mismatches the germline segment, possibly from a read error. CDR3 DNA: TGTTCCAGCAGCTTAAGCCCCGGGGAGCTGTTTTTT. Its protein is CSSSLSPGELFF. J is TRBJ2-2 and V is TRBV7-9; no clear D gene. In germline, CDR1 is SEHNR, CDR2 FQNEAQ (reference sequence). The CDR3 has 12 residues.

The sample holds a few counts of this clone. The V and J genes are TRBV5-8 and TRBJ2-7, with D tentatively TRBD2 (6 bases). CDR3 size: 13 residues. CDR1 and CDR2 (germline): SGHTS, YDEGEE. The V end lost 0 bases, the J end lost 5 bases, and 9 bases lay between the germline ends. CDR3 loop: CASSLVGGNEQYF. The CDR3 DNA reads as TGTGCCAGCAGCTTGGTGGGGGGAAACGAGCAGTACTTC.

Concerning this clone itself: Other DNA sequences in the same sample also yield this CDR3. V gene TRBV5-1 combines with J gene TRBJ2-7; tentatively, D is TRBD1 (6 bases). Deletions cut 1 base from V and 4 bases from J, with 9 bases between. The CDR3 totals 13 residues. Germline V gene sequence: CDR1 SGHRS, CDR2 YFSETQ. The CDR3 coding sequence is TGCGCCAGCAGCTTGCGGCAGGGGTACGAGCAGTACTTC. Amino acids: CASSLRQGYEQYF.

This clone was observed a few times. The V and J genes are TRBV9 and TRBJ2-2; 10 nucleotides agree with TRBD2. This CDR3 has 13 residues. Germline V CDR1 and CDR2: SGDLS, YYNGEE. Unmatched junction bases numbered 5, after V lost 7 bases and J lost 8 bases. The CDR3 sequence is CASCPSGSGELFF. The CDR3 DNA reads TGTGCCAGCTGCCCTAGCGGGAGTGGGGAGCTGTTTTTT. Using reference TRBV9 and TRBJ2-2 for the parts outside the CDR3, the full variable domain is DSGVTQTPKHLITATGQRVTLRCSPRSGDLSVYWYQQSLDQGLQFLIQYYNGEERAKGNILERFSAQQFPDLHSELNLSSLELGDSALYFCASCPSGSGELFFGEGSRLTVL.

The chain recombines TRBV28 with TRBJ2-7; 9 bases are a match to TRBD2. The germline V gene has CDR1 MDHEN and CDR2 SYDVKM. CDR3 length: 15 residues. The J segment lost 3 bases and the V segment lost 4 bases, leaving 7 bases of the junction unmatched. CDR3 nucleotide sequence: TGTGCCAGCAGTTCTCGACTAGCGGAAAACTACGAGCAGTACTTC. Translation: CASSSRLAENYEQYF.

The V gene is TRBV6-5, the J gene TRBJ2-5; TRBD1 matches 11 bases. The DNA end favors TRBJ2-7, so the J call may be wrong. This CDR3 contains 14 residues. The germline CDR1 and CDR2 sequences are MNHEY and SVGAGI. The CDR3 here is CASSYTDRGHEQYF. CDR3 nucleotide sequence: TGTGCCAGCAGTTATACGGACAGGGGGCACGAGCAGTACTTC.

With respect to this clone: Germline is not matched at one junction end, which may reflect a read error. This chain links TRBV6-5 with TRBJ1-5; 7 bases are shared with TRBD1. Germline V lookup: CDR1 MNHEY, CDR2 SVGAGI. The CDR3 runs 15 residues. The CDR3 loop is CPSSGRGDGNQPQHF. The CDR3 nucleotides read TGTCCCAGCAGCGGCAGGGGGGATGGTAATCAGCCCCAGCATTTT.

The gene calls are TRBV6-5 and TRBJ2-2, with 8 bases aligning to TRBD1. The germline CDR1 and CDR2 sequences are MNHEY and SVGAGI. This CDR3 has 14 amino acids. With V trimmed by 6 bases and J by 8 bases, 8 bases remained unmatched. The CDR3 sequence: CASRLQGGKGELFF. The CDR3 bases are TGTGCCAGCAGGCTACAGGGGGGAAAGGGGGAGCTGTTTTTT.

The CDR3 DNA reads as TGTGCCAGCAGTGAAAGGCTAGGGGGCGAGCAGTACTTC. This gives the protein CASSERLGGEQYF. This chain connects TRBV6-1 to TRBJ2-7; a possible D gene is TRBD1 (6 bases). V was pared by 2 bases and J by 6 bases, with 11 bases between. The germline gives CDR1 MNHNS, CDR2 SASEGT. The CDR3 extends over 13 amino acids.

V usage is TRBV5-1 and J usage is TRBJ1-1, with TRBD1 matching over 7 bases. Losses at the gene ends were 5 bases for V and 2 bases for J; bases not matched to a gene: 9. The CDR3 has 15 residues. Per germline, CDR1 SGHRS and CDR2 YFSETQ. The CDR3 nucleotides are TGCGCCAGCAGTCACACAGGGGAAGGTAACACTGAAGCTTTCTTT. Its protein product is CASSHTGEGNTEAFF.